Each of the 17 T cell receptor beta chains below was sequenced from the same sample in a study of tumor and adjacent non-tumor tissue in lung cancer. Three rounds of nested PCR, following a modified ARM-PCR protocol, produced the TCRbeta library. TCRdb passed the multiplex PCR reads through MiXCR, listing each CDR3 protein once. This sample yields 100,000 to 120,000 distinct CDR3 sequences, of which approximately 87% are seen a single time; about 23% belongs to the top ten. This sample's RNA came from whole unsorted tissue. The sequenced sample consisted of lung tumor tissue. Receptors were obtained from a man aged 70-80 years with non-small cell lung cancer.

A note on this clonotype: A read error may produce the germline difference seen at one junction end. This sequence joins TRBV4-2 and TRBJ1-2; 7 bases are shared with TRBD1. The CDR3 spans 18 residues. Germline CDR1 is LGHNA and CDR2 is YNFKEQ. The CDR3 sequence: CASCPWRDSFIRGYGYTF. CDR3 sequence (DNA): TGTGCTAGCTGCCCATGGCGGGACAGCTTTATTCGGGGGTATGGTTACACCTTC.

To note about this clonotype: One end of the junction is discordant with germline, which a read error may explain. CDR3 residues: CSARVQPTGQETQYF. The CDR3 nucleotides read TGCAGTGCTAGGGTTCAGCCCACAGGACAAGAGACCCAATACTTC. The J gene is TRBJ2-5, the V gene TRBV20-1, with a tentative D call TRBD1 (5 bases). The germline V gene has CDR1 DFQATT and CDR2 SNEGSKA (reference sequence). The CDR3 runs to 15 residues.

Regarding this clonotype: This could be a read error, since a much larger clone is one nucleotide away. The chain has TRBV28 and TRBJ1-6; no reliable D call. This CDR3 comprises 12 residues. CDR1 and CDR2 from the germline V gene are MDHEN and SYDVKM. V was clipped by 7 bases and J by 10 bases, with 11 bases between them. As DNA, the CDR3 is TGTGCCAGCATGATGCCTTACTCACCCCTCCACTTT. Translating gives CASMMPYSPLHF.

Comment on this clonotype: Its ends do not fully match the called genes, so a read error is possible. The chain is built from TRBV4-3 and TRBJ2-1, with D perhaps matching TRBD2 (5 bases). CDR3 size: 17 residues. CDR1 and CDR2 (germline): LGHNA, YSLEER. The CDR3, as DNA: TGCGTCAGCAGCCAAGGCCCAGTGGGAGCTGAACACAATGAGCAGTTCTTC. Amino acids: CVSSQGPVGAEHNEQFF.

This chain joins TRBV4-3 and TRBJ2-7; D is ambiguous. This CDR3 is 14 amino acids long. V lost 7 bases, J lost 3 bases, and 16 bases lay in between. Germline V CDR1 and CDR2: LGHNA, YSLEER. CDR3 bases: TGCGCCAGCAACCCTGATCAGGAAATCTACGAGCAGTACTTC. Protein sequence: CASNPDQEIYEQYF.

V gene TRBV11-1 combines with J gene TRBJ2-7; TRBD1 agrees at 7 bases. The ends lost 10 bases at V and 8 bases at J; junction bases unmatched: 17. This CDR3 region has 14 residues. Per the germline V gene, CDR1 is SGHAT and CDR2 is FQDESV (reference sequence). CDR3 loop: CAIQSPGQSYKQYF. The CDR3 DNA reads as TGTGCCATCCAATCTCCGGGACAGAGTTACAAGCAGTACTTC.

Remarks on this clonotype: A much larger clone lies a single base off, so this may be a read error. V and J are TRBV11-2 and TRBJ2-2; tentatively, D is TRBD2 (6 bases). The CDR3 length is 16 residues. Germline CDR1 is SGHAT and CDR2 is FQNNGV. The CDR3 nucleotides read TGTGCCAGCAGCTTAGCCCTGACTCGCGGGACCGGGGAGCTGTTGTTT. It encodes CASSLALTRGTGELLF.

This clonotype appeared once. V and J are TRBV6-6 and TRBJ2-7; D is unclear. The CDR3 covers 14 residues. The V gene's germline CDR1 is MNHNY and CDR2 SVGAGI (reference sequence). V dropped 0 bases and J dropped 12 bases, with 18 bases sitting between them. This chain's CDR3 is CASSYSSQMYGRYF. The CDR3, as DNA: TGTGCCAGCAGTTACTCGTCCCAGATGTACGGGCGGTACTTC.

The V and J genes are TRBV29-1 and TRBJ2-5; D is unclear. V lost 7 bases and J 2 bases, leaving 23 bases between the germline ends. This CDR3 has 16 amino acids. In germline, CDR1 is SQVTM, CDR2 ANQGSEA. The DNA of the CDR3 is TGCAGCGACAAGCCCTACCTCCAGATAGATCAAGAGACCCAGTACTTC. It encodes CSDKPYLQIDQETQYF.

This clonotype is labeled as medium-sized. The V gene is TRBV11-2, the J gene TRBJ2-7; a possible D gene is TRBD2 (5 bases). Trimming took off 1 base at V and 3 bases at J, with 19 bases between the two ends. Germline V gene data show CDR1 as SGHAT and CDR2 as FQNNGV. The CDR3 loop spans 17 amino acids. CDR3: CASSLVPTGLAYYEQYF. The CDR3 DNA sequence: TGTGCCAGCAGCTTAGTACCCACTGGGCTAGCCTACTACGAGCAGTACTTC.

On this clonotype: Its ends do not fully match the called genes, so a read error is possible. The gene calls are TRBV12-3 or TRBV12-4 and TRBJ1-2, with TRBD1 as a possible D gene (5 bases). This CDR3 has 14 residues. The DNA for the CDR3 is TGTTCCAGCAGCCAGTGGGGCACATACTATGGGTACACCTTC. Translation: CSSSQWGTYYGYTF.

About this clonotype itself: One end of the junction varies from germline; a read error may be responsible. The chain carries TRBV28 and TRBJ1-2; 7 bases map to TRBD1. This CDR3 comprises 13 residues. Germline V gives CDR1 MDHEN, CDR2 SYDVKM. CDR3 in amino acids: CVSRLGQTYGYTF. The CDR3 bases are TGTGTCAGCAGACTGGGACAGACCTATGGCTACACCTTC.

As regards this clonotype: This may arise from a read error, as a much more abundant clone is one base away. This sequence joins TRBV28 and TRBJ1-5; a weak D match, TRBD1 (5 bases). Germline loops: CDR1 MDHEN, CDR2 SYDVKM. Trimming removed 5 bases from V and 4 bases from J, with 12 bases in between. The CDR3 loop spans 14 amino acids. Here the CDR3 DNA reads TGTGCCAGCAGTGTGATAGGGGAGAATCAGCCCCAGCATTTT. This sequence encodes CASSVIGENQPQHF.

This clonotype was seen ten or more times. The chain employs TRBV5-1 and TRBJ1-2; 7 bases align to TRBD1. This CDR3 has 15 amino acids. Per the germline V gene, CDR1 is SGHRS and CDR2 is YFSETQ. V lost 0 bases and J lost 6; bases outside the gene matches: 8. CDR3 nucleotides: TGCGCCAGCAGCTTGGAGGTCAGGGGGGGAAATGGCTACACCTTC. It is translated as CASSLEVRGGNGYTF.

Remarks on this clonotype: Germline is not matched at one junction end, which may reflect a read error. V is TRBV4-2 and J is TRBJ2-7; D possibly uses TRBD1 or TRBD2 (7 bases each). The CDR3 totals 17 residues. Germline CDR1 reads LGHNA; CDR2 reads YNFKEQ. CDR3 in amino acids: CDSNLAVRRQGEDEQYF. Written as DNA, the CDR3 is TGTGACAGCAACCTAGCGGTACGTCGGCAGGGGGAAGACGAGCAGTACTTC.

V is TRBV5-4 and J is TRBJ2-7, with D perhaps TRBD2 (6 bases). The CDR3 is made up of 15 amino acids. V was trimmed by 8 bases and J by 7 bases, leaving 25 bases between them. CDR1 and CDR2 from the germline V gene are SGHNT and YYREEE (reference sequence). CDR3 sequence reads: CASSMGVAVDREQYF. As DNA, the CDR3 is TGTGCCAGTAGCATGGGGGTAGCGGTGGATCGGGAGCAGTACTTC.

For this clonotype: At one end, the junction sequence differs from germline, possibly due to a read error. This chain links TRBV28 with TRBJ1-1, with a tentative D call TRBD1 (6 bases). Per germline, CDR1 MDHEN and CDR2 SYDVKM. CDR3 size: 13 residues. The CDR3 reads CTSSPQGRIEAFF. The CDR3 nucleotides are TGTACCAGCAGCCCACAGGGTAGGATTGAAGCTTTCTTT.